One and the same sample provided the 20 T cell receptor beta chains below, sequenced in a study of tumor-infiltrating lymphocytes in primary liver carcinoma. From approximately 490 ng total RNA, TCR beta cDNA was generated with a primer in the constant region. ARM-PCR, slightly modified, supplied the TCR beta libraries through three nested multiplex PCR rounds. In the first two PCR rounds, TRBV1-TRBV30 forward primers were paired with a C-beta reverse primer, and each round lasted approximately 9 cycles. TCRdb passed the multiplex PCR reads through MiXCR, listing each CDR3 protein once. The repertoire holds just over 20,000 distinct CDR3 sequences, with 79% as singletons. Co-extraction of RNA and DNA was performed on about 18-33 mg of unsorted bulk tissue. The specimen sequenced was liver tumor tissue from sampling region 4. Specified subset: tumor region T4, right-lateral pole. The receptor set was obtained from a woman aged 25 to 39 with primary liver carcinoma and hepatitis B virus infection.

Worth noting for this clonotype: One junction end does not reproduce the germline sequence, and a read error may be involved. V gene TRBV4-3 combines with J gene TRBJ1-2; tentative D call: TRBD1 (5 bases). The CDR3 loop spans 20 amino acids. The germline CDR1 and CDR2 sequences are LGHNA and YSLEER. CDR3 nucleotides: TGCGCTAGCAGCCAAGGCGAAGGAAGGGGCACGACCGATACTAACTATGGCTACACCTTC. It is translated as CASSQGEGRGTTDTNYGYTF.

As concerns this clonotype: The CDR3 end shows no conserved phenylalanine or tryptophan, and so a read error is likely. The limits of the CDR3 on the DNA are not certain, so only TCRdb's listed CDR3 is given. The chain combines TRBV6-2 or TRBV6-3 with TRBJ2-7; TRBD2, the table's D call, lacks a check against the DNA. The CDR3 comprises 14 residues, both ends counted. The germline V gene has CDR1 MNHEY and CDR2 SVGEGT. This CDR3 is CASSHGRVSYEQYI.

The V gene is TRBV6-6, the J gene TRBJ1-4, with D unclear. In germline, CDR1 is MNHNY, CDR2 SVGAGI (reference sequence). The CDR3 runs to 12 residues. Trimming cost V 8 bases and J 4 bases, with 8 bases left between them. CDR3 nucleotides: TGTGCCAGCGCGTGGGGTAATGAAAAACTGTTTTTT. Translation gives CASAWGNEKLFF.

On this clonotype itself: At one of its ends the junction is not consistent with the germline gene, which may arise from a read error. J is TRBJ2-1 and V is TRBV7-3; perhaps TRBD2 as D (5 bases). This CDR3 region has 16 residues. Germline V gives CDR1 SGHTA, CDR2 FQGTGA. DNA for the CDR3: TGTACCAGCAGCTTAGTTCTAGCAGACTCTTACAATGAGCAGTTCTTC. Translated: CTSSLVLADSYNEQFF.

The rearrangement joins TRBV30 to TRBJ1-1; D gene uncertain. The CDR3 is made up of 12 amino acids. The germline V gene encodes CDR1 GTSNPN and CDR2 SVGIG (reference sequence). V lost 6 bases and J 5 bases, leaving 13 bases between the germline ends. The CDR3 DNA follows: TGTGCCTGTGAAGGGATGGGTACTGAAGCTTTCTTT. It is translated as CACEGMGTEAFF.

The CDR3 sequence: CASSFGQARTF. In DNA form, the CDR3 reads TGTGCCAGCAGTTTTGGCCAAGCGCGGACCTTC. This rearrangement joins TRBV12-3 or TRBV12-4 to TRBJ1-2; unclear D gene. V shed 3 bases and J shed 14 bases, with 13 bases lying between them. This CDR3 spans 11 amino acids.

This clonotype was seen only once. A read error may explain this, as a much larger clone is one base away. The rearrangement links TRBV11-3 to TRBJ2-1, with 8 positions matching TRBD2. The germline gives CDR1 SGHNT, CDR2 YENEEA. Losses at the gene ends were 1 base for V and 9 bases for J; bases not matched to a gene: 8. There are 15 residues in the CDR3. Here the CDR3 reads CASSLGISGKLEQFF. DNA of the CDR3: TGTGCCAGCAGCTTAGGAATTAGCGGGAAGCTTGAGCAGTTCTTC. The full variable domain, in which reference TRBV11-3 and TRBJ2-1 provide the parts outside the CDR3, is EAGVVQSPRYKIIEKKQPVAFWCNPISGHNTLYWYLQNLGQGPELLIRYENEEAVDDSQLPKDRFSAERLKGVDSTLKIQPAELGDSAVYLCASSLGISGKLEQFFGPGTRLTVL.

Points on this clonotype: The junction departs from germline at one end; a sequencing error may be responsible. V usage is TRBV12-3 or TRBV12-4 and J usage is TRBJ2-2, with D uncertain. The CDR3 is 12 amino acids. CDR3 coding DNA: TGTGCCAGCAGTTTTGCCATCGGTGAGCTCTTTTTT. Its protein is CASSFAIGELFF.

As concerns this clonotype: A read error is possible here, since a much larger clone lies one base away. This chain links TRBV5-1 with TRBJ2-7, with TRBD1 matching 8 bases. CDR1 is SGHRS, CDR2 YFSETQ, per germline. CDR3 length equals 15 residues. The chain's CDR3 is CSSSFSTGDTYKQYF. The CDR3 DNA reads TGCTCCAGCAGTTTTTCGACAGGGGACACCTACAAGCAGTACTTC.

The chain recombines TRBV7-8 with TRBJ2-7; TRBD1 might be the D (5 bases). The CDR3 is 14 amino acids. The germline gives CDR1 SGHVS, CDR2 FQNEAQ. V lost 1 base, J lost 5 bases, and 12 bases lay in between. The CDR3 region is CASSLDVRQHEQYF. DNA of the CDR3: TGTGCCAGCAGCTTAGATGTCAGACAGCACGAGCAGTACTTC.

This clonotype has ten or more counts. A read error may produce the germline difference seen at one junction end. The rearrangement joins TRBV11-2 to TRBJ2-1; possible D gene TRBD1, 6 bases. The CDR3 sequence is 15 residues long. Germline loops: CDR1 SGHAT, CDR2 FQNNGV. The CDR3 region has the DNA TGTGCCAGCGGCTTAGGTGGGGGCTCCAACAATGAGCAGTTCTTC. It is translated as CASGLGGGSNNEQFF. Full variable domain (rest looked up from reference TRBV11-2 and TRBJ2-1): EAGVAQSPRYKIIEKRQSVAFWCNPISGHATLYWYQQILGQGPKLLIQFQNNGVVDDSQLPKDRFSAERLKGVDSTLKIQPAKLEDSAVYLCASGLGGGSNNEQFFGPGTRLTVL.

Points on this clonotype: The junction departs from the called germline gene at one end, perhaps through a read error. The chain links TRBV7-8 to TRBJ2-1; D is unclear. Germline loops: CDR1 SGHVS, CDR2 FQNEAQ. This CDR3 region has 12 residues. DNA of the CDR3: TGTGCCAGCAGCTTAGGGCTGTATGAACAGTCCTTC. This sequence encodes CASSLGLYEQSF.

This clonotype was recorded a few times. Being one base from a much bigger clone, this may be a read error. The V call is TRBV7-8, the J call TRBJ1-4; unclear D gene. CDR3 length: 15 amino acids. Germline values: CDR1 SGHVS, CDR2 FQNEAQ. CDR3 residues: CVSSLKYEGSGKLFF. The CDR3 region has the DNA TGTGTCAGCAGCTTAAAGTACGAAGGTTCAGGAAAACTGTTTTTT.

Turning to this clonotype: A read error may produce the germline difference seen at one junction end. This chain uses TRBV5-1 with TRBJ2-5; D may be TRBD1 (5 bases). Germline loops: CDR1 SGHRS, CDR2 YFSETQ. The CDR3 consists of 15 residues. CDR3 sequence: CASSSDRAGQETQYF. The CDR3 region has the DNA TGCGCCAGCAGCTCAGACAGAGCTGGACAAGAGACTCAGTACTTC.

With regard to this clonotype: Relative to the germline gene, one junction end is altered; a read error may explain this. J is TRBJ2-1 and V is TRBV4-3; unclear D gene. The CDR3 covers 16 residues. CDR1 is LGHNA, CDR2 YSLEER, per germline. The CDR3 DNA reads TGCGCCAGCAGTCAAGATGTGGGAAGCTCCTACATTGAGCAGTTCTTC. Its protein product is CASSQDVGSSYIEQFF.

In DNA, the CDR3 is TGTGCTGGCAGCCTGTCCGGGACTAGCGGAATTGAGCAGTTCTTC. Translating it yields CAGSLSGTSGIEQFF. The chain is built from TRBV12-3 or TRBV12-4 and TRBJ2-1; 11 bases agree with TRBD2. The CDR3 contains 15 residues.

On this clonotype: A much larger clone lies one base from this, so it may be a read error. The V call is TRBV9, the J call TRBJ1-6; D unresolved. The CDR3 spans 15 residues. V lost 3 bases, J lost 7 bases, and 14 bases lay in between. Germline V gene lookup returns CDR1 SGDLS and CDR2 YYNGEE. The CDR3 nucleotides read TGTGCCAGCAGCGCCAGGTCGTCCATAAATTCACCCCTCCACTTT. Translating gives CASSARSSINSPLHF.

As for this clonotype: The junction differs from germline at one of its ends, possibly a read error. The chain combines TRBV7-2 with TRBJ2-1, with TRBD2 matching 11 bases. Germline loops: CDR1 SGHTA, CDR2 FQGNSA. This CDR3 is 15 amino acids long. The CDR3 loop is CASSLTSGRMNEKFF. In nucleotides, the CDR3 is TGTGCCAGCAGCTTAACTAGCGGGAGAATGAATGAGAAGTTCTTC.

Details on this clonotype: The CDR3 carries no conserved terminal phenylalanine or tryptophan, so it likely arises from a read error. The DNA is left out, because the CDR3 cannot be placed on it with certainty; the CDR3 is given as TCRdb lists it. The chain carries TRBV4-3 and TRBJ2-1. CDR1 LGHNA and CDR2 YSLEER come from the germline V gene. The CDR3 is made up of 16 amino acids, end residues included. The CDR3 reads CASSQDAGSSYNEQLL.

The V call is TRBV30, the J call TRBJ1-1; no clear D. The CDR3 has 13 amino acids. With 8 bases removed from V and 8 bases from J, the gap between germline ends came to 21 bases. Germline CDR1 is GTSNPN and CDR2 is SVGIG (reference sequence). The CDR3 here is CARRETGKPEAFF. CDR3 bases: TGTGCCCGGCGGGAGACGGGTAAGCCCGAAGCTTTCTTT.